This T cell receptor (beta chain) is from a study of T-cell reconstitution after alpha-beta-depleted transplantation in children. Study results and limitations: Newly generated T cells supplied most T-cell counts and diversity one year post-transplant.

This clonotype has a handful of counts. The antigen is unknown. The V end lost 2 bases, the J end lost 5 bases, and 17 bases lay between the germline ends. CDR1 is SGHRS and CDR2 is YFSETQ in the germline V gene. CDR3 length: 17 amino acids. TCRbeta library construction was performed incorporating unique molecular identifiers. TCRdb re-called the PCR reads with MiXCR, one entry per CDR3 protein. Of about 200,000 distinct CDR3 sequences listed, about 8.7% were seen once; the top ten hold 35%. This TCR was recovered from a male patient aged 2-10 years who had a stem cell transplant for acute myeloid leukemia, so the T cells may come from the graft donor. The chain links TRBV5-1 to TRBJ2-6; D is tentatively TRBD1 or TRBD2 (5 bases each). The sample here was PBMCs, mostly from graft donor cells, taken 360 days after TCRalphabeta/CD19-depleted stem cell transplant. CDR3 loop: CASSFRDGLWRANVLTF. For the CDR3, the DNA is TGCGCCAGCAGCTTTAGGGACGGTCTCTGGCGGGCCAACGTCCTGACTTTC. Variable domain in full (rest from reference TRBV5-1 and TRBJ2-6): KAGVTQTPRYLIKTRGQQVTLSCSPISGHRSVSWYQQTPGQGLQFLFEYFSETQRNKGNFPGRFSGRQFSNSRSEMNVSTLELGDSALYLCASSFRDGLWRANVLTFGAGSRLTVL.